The 10 T cell receptor beta chains below come from one sample, sequenced in a study of blood T cell repertoires in COVID-19. Clones were read by immunoSEQ multiplex PCR, and TCRdb kept only the in-frame ones, dropping some. This table has around 320,000 clones, almost 90% appearing once. The material sequenced was PBMCs or T cells enriched from blood (not recorded which). Every receptor here comes from a woman under 30 with acute COVID-19.

The rearrangement links TRBV18 to TRBJ2-7; D is unresolved. The V end was cut by 3 bases, the J end by 0 bases, with 12 bases between. CDR3 length: 15 residues. Germline loops: CDR1 KGHSH, CDR2 LQKENI. The CDR3: CASSPAFTSSYEQYF. For the CDR3, the DNA is TGTGCCAGCTCACCTGCTTTTACAAGCTCCTACGAGCAGTACTTC.

This clone was observed a single time. The chain couples TRBV2 to TRBJ2-3; 7 bases align to TRBD2. Germline lookup yields CDR1 SNHLY and CDR2 FYNNEI. The CDR3 is made up of 14 amino acids. V gave up 7 bases and J gave up 0 bases; unmatched junction bases: 4. The CDR3 coding sequence is TGTGCCAGCATGGTGGGGGGGAGCACAGATACGCAGTATTTT. Protein: CASMVGGSTDTQYF.

This rearrangement joins TRBV5-1 to TRBJ2-1; 13 bases match TRBD2. The CDR3 runs to 15 residues. The germline gives CDR1 SGHRS, CDR2 YFSETQ. With V trimmed by 3 bases and J by 7 bases, 4 bases remained unmatched. The CDR3 here is CASSWSGLAGNEQFF. In nucleotides, the CDR3 is TGCGCCAGCAGCTGGTCGGGACTAGCGGGGAATGAGCAGTTCTTC.

This chain connects TRBV4-1 to TRBJ2-3; 10 nucleotides line up with TRBD1. CDR1 is MGHRA, CDR2 YSYEKL, per germline. CDR3 length: 18 amino acids. J gave up 2 bases and V 2 bases, and 10 bases lay outside the gene matches. CDR3 amino acids: CASSQQLGQGLFTDTQYF. The CDR3 DNA reads as TGCGCCAGCAGCCAACAGTTGGGACAGGGGTTATTCACAGATACGCAGTATTTT.

The gene calls are TRBV9 and TRBJ2-1, with 9 nucleotides matching TRBD2. The CDR3 totals 15 residues. Germline CDR1 SGDLS, CDR2 YYNGEE. After removal of 6 bases from V and 3 bases from J, the junction contained 7 bases not matched to a gene. In DNA form, the CDR3 reads TGTGCCAGCACCTTTAGCGGGAGCCTCTACAATGAGCAGTTCTTC. It is translated as CASTFSGSLYNEQFF.

The chain couples TRBV7-2 to TRBJ1-4; tentatively, D is TRBD1 (6 bases). Trimming left V 5 bases short and J 0 bases short, with 10 bases between. Germline values: CDR1 SGHTA, CDR2 FQGNSA. This CDR3 contains 15 residues. CDR3 in amino acids: CASSRQGTTNEKLFF. CDR3 DNA sequence: TGTGCCAGCAGCCGCCAGGGGACAACTAATGAAAAACTGTTTTTT.

The V call is TRBV20-1, the J call TRBJ1-1, with a possible D match to TRBD1 (5 bases). In germline, CDR1 is DFQATT, CDR2 SNEGSKA (reference sequence). This CDR3 region has 11 residues. Trimming pared 3 bases from V and 8 bases from J, leaving 10 bases between. The CDR3 DNA reads TGCAGTGCTAGTTCACAGGTAGAAGCTTTCTTT. This encodes CSASSQVEAFF.

The chain combines TRBV27 with TRBJ2-2; 9 bases fit TRBD1. Looked up from germline, CDR1 is MNHEY and CDR2 is SMNVEV (reference sequence). This CDR3 has 14 amino acids. J lost 5 bases, V lost 5 bases, and 3 bases had no gene match. The CDR3 sequence is CASSPGTGTGELFF. The CDR3 DNA reads as TGTGCCAGCAGTCCCGGGACAGGGACCGGGGAGCTGTTTTTT.

J is TRBJ2-5 and V is TRBV9, with D perhaps TRBD1 (6 bases). The CDR3 sequence is 15 residues long. Germline CDR1 and CDR2: SGDLS and YYNGEE. The V end lost 0 bases, the J end lost 3 bases, and 12 bases lay between the germline ends. The CDR3 DNA is TGTGCCAGCAGCGTAGTTGCCGGACAGAAAGAGACCCAGTACTTC. This translates into CASSVVAGQKETQYF.

The V and J genes are TRBV10-3 and TRBJ2-2; tentative D call: TRBD2 (5 bases). This CDR3 region has 15 residues. Germline assignment: CDR1 ENHRY and CDR2 SYGVKD. The V and J ends lost 2 bases and 3 bases respectively, with 10 bases between them. The CDR3 reads CAISEADFYTGELFF. CDR3 in DNA: TGTGCCATCAGTGAGGCGGACTTTTACACCGGGGAGCTGTTTTTT.